The T cell receptor beta chain under discussion was sequenced for a study of cytomegalovirus exposure and HLA in healthy donors. Study observations and caveats: The study reported that TCR beta sequences accurately predicted HLA-A and HLA-B alleles in most subjects. It was assumed in the presence/absence analyses that sequencing depth was roughly uniform across donors.

With respect to this clone: Its target is unknown.

V shed 1 base and J 1 base; nucleotides not matched to a gene: 1. The CDR3 is 16 amino acids. Germline lookup yields CDR1 SGHDN and CDR2 FVKESK. Participants comprised healthy donors of bone marrow. The donors, nominally healthy at sampling, likely had unrecorded immune exposures. The PCR contained 60 Vbeta and 13 Jbeta primers. Profiling relied on immunoSEQ multiplex PCR, and the TCRdb table lists in-frame clones only, not all of them. Recorded for this sample: about 200,000 clones. The chain carries TRBV14 and TRBJ2-7, with TRBD2 identical over 13 bases. The receptor comes from a woman in her twenties or thirties in good health and CMV-seropositive. Sequenced material: PBMCs. CDR3 residues: CASSQATSGGSYEQYF. CDR3 DNA: TGTGCCAGCAGCCAAGCGACTAGCGGGGGGTCCTACGAGCAGTACTTC. Filled out from reference TRBV14 and TRBJ2-7, the complete variable domain reads EAGVTQFPSHSVIEKGQTVTLRCDPISGHDNLYWYRRVMGKEIKFLLHFVKESKQDESGMPNNRFLAERTGGTYSTLKVQPAELEDSGVYFCASSQATSGGSYEQYFGPGTRLTVT.